The clone carrying this T cell receptor (beta chain) was detected many times. MiXCR, run by TCRdb on the RT-PCR reads, gives a single entry per CDR3 protein. The sample records 10,000 to 13,000 distinct CDR3 sequences, roughly a fifth being singletons. This sample is drawn from a study of patients and donors after allogeneic stem cell transplantation. Germline V gene lookup returns CDR1 LGHDT and CDR2 YNNKEL (reference sequence). This CDR3 spans 13 amino acids. The ends were cut back, 3 bases at V and 6 bases at J, with 8 bases in the middle. The sequence was collected from a human donor who was either an allogeneic HSCT recipient or a stem cell or donor lymphocyte infusion donor (not recorded which). It is not recorded whose cells these are; they may come from a transplant donor. The J gene is TRBJ2-2, the V gene TRBV3-1; no clear D. What was sequenced was blood, either unsorted or a sorted T cell fraction (not recorded which). The CDR3 loop reads CASSQSVAGELFF. The CDR3, as DNA: TGTGCCAGCAGCCAGTCTGTTGCCGGGGAGCTGTTTTTT. The complete variable domain, with remaining parts taken from reference TRBV3-1 and TRBJ2-2, reads DTAVSQTPKYLVTQMGNDKSIKCEQNLGHDTMYWYKQDSKKFLKIMFSYNNKELIINETVPNRFSPKSPDKAHLNLHINSLELGDSAVYFCASSQSVAGELFFGEGSRLTVL.